The source of this T cell receptor (beta chain) is a study of CD8+CD57+ T cells in acquired aplastic anemia. Looking at the study overall: Sorted CD4+ and CD8+ cell DNA averaged around 3.3 ug.

Genomic DNA was employed as the template in profiling TCR beta VDJ and CDR3. TCRdb re-called the reads through MiXCR, storing one row per CDR3 protein. The sample lists approximately 200,000 distinct CDR3 sequences; about half were seen once. CDR1 and CDR2 (germline): MNHNS, SASEGT. V was pared by 7 bases and J by 4 bases, with 9 bases of the junction left unmatched. The CDR3 is made up of 15 amino acids. Sequencing involved patients with CD8+CD57+ cell expansion previously shown by flow cytometry. This receptor was obtained from a human donor with aplastic anemia. The sample consisted of sorted CD4+, CD8+, or CD8+CD57+ T cells (not recorded which) from PBMCs. The chain is built from TRBV6-1 and TRBJ1-3; 8 nucleotides agree with TRBD1. The CDR3 sequence: CASIDRGKTGNTIYF. The CDR3 nucleotides read TGTGCCAGCATCGACAGGGGAAAAACGGGAAACACCATATATTTT.